This entry lists 7 T cell receptor beta chains sequenced from one sample in a study of blood T cells in healthy people across ages (dated by TCRdb to 2013 to 2016). The library was obtained by 5' RACE. Data came from an Illumina HiSeq 2500. A second PCR of roughly 7 to 11 cycles was run with a J-beta primer mix and a sample-barcoded 5' primer. TCRdb ran its own pipeline on the public reads, namely fastp trimming at Q25 and MiXCR clone calling, and kept in-frame beta chains. Rows are combined by CDR3 protein, so each entry shows the most common genes and DNA. The table for this sample lists under 800,000 distinct CDR3 sequences; around 40% of them were counted only once. Around 20% of the sample is held by the ten biggest clonotypes. Sequencing was performed on blood. The receptors were gathered from a woman aged 55 to 70 in good health.

The CDR3: CASSHFRQETQYF. In DNA, the CDR3 is TGTGCCAGCAGCCATTTCCGCCAAGAGACCCAGTACTTC. The chain is built from TRBV14 and TRBJ2-5; unclear D gene. The V end lost 3 bases, the J end lost 1 base, and 6 bases lay between the germline ends. The CDR3 length is 13 residues. The germline CDR1 and CDR2 sequences are SGHDN and FVKESK.

This clonotype was counted between two and nine times. The chain employs TRBV2 and TRBJ1-5, with D tentatively TRBD1 (5 bases). Deletions cut 2 bases from V and 6 bases from J, with 8 bases between. The CDR3 has 13 amino acids. The V gene's germline CDR1 is SNHLY and CDR2 FYNNEI. The DNA for the CDR3 is TGTGCCAGCAGTGAACAGGGCGGTCAGCCCCAGCATTTT. Protein sequence: CASSEQGGQPQHF.

This clonotype has just a few counts. The rearrangement joins TRBV24-1 to TRBJ2-3, with no clear D. Trimming shortened V by 4 bases and J by 2 bases, and 12 bases separated the two germline ends. The germline V gene has CDR1 KGHDR and CDR2 SFDVKD. The CDR3 spans 15 residues. This CDR3 reads CATSDGDEATDTQYF. The CDR3 DNA follows: TGTGCCACCAGTGACGGTGATGAAGCCACAGATACGCAGTATTTT.

This clonotype was detected ten times or more. The chain links TRBV12-3 or TRBV12-4 to TRBJ2-1; D remains ambiguous. Between the trimmed V and J ends, which lost 0 bases and 10 bases, there was a span of 4 bases. This CDR3 is built from 11 residues. The CDR3 loop is CASSLAGEQFF. The CDR3 bases are TGTGCCAGCAGTTTAGCAGGGGAGCAGTTCTTC.

This clonotype came up a few times. V gene TRBV7-9 combines with J gene TRBJ2-7, with 7 positions matching TRBD2. The germline gives CDR1 SEHNR, CDR2 FQNEAQ (reference sequence). The CDR3 loop spans 18 amino acids. Trimming removed 3 bases from V and 1 base from J; junction bases left unmatched: 15. For the CDR3, the DNA is TGTGCCAGCAGCTTTAATAGCGTTGTCGGACTAGTATCCTACGAGCAGTACTTC. Translation gives CASSFNSVVGLVSYEQYF.

This clonotype has only a few counts. The chain carries TRBV29-1 and TRBJ1-1, with 7 positions matching TRBD1. The J segment lost 1 base and the V segment lost 4 bases, leaving 9 bases of the junction unmatched. Germline CDR1 reads SQVTM; CDR2 reads ANQGSEA. The CDR3 contains 15 residues. CDR3 sequence: CSVVGGGGGNTEAFF. The DNA for the CDR3 is TGCAGCGTTGTCGGAGGGGGCGGGGGGAACACTGAAGCTTTCTTT.

The V gene is TRBV6-1, the J gene TRBJ2-3; 7 bases are a match to TRBD2. V lost 4 bases, J lost 0 bases, and 13 bases stayed unmatched. CDR1 MNHNS and CDR2 SASEGT come from the germline V gene. This CDR3 comprises 18 residues. CDR3 region: CASSGGGDIAFSTDTQYF. In nucleotides, the CDR3 is TGTGCCAGCAGTGGGGGGGGAGACATTGCCTTCAGCACAGATACGCAGTATTTT.